Shown below are 27 T cell receptor beta chains from a single sample sequenced in a study of CD8 T cells in ankylosing spondylitis. The study, taken as a whole, reports: Within ankylosing spondylitis blood, a TCR beta motif made up of fewer than ten highly homologous variants appeared to be characteristic.

One entry per CDR3 protein results from TCRdb running MiXCR on the 5' RACE reads. Among approximately 540,000 distinct CDR3 sequences listed, about an eighth were seen once. These receptors have no known antigen. The material sequenced was blood, either unsorted or a sorted T cell fraction (not recorded which). All receptors come from a male donor with ankylosing spondylitis.

This sequence joins TRBV6-1 and TRBJ2-1; D not resolved. The length of the CDR3 is 13 residues. Trimming shortened V by 3 bases and J by 4 bases, and 7 bases separated the two germline ends. The germline V gene encodes CDR1 MNHNS and CDR2 SASEGT. Here the CDR3 DNA reads TGTGCCAGCAGTGAGTCGCTTTACAATGAGCAGTTCTTC. Protein product: CASSESLYNEQFF.

This clonotype has just a few counts. The chain links TRBV5-1 to TRBJ2-5, with D possibly being TRBD2 (6 bases). Trimming removed 3 bases at V and 7 bases at J, with 19 bases between. CDR1 and CDR2 (germline): SGHRS, YFSETQ. This CDR3 comprises 15 residues. The CDR3 DNA is TGCGCCAGCAGCTCCGACGGAGGGAACCTTGTGACCCAGTACTTC. This encodes CASSSDGGNLVTQYF.

V gene TRBV7-6 combines with J gene TRBJ2-7; D gene unclear. Germline loops: CDR1 SGHVS, CDR2 FNYEAQ. The CDR3 covers 12 residues. V was trimmed by 2 bases and J by 1 base, leaving 3 bases between them. The chain's CDR3 is CASSLISYEQYF. CDR3 sequence (DNA): TGTGCCAGCAGCTTAATTTCCTACGAGCAGTACTTC.

This clonotype came up a few times. The rearrangement links TRBV11-1 to TRBJ1-2; no clear D gene. Trimming cost V 2 bases and J 2 bases, with 21 bases left between them. Germline CDR1 and CDR2: SGHAT and FQDESV (reference sequence). CDR3 size: 18 residues. This chain's CDR3 is CASSLNEEPFEPNYGYTF. CDR3 DNA sequence: TGTGCCAGCAGCTTAAACGAAGAACCGTTTGAACCGAACTATGGCTACACCTTC.

In its sample, this clonotype was seen a few times. The rearrangement links TRBV11-2 to TRBJ2-5; the match to TRBD2 covers 7 bases. The J segment lost 7 bases and the V segment lost 3 bases, leaving 8 bases of the junction unmatched. The CDR3 loop spans 14 amino acids. Per germline, CDR1 SGHAT and CDR2 FQNNGV. The CDR3 DNA follows: TGTGCCAGCAGCTTGGGGCTAGCGGCCTTGACCCAGTACTTC. It codes for CASSLGLAALTQYF.

In this sample, this clonotype turned up a few times. The chain recombines TRBV30 with TRBJ2-3; D gene unclear. CDR1 and CDR2 (germline): GTSNPN, SVGIG (reference sequence). V lost 4 bases to trimming and J lost 4 bases, with 12 bases between them. This CDR3 region has 13 residues. CDR3 sequence: CAWTPKAADTQYF. Written as DNA, the CDR3 is TGTGCCTGGACCCCCAAGGCGGCAGATACGCAGTATTTT.

V gene TRBV5-1 combines with J gene TRBJ2-7; 7 positions match TRBD1. The V and J ends lost 4 bases and 2 bases, in that order; junction bases with no gene match: 15. The CDR3 has 17 residues. CDR1 is SGHRS, CDR2 YFSETQ, per germline. CDR3: CASSVPPGQKTTYEQYV. CDR3 sequence (DNA): TGCGCCAGCAGCGTACCTCCGGGACAGAAAACTACCTACGAGCAGTACGTC.

This clonotype was counted a few times. The chain is built from TRBV20-1 and TRBJ2-7; D assignment may be TRBD1 or TRBD2 (5 bases each). The CDR3 is 14 residues long. Germline values: CDR1 DFQATT, CDR2 SNEGSKA (reference sequence). Trimming cost V 6 bases and J 0 bases, with 15 bases left between them. CDR3 amino acids: CSAGPWGSSYEQYF. The CDR3, as DNA: TGCAGTGCCGGTCCATGGGGGAGCTCCTACGAGCAGTACTTC.

This clonotype was seen a few times. The chain couples TRBV6-6 to TRBJ2-7; tentatively, D is TRBD1 (6 bases). This CDR3 region has 13 residues. The germline gives CDR1 MNHNY, CDR2 SVGAGI (reference sequence). V was pared by 2 bases and J by 2 bases, with 7 bases between. In nucleotides, the CDR3 is TGTGCCAGCAGTTACGGACAGCCCTACGAGCAGTACGTC. It translates to CASSYGQPYEQYV.

V and J are TRBV18 and TRBJ2-7, with TRBD1 identical over 8 bases. Germline V gene sequence: CDR1 KGHSH, CDR2 LQKENI. The CDR3 runs 13 residues. V gave up 6 bases and J gave up 6 bases; unmatched junction bases: 7. CDR3 residues: CASSTGAGVEQYV. The CDR3 nucleotides read TGTGCCAGCTCGACAGGGGCAGGGGTCGAGCAGTACGTC.

This clonotype was observed a handful of times. The rearrangement links TRBV20-1 to TRBJ2-1; 9 bases map to TRBD1. CDR3 size: 15 residues. The ends lost 6 bases at V and 8 bases at J; junction bases unmatched: 14. Germline-derived CDR1 and CDR2 are DFQATT and SNEGSKA (reference sequence). The DNA of the CDR3 is TGCAGTGCCCCGTCCCTGGGACAGGGCTCCGATGAGCAGTTCTTC. Translation gives CSAPSLGQGSDEQFF.

J is TRBJ1-1 and V is TRBV3-1; 8 bases are shared with TRBD1. J gave up 5 bases and V 4 bases, and 15 bases lay outside the gene matches. CDR3 size: 17 residues. Germline CDR1 LGHDT, CDR2 YNNKEL (reference sequence). Here the CDR3 reads CASSPLGTGLGPTEAFF. The DNA for the CDR3 is TGTGCCAGCAGCCCTTTAGGGACAGGCCTCGGGCCAACTGAAGCTTTCTTT.

This clonotype appeared a few times. The V and J genes are TRBV5-1 and TRBJ2-7, with 7 bases fitting TRBD2. CDR3 length: 13 residues. Looked up from germline, CDR1 is SGHRS and CDR2 is YFSETQ. V gave up 4 bases and J gave up 2 bases; unmatched junction bases: 3. The CDR3 sequence: CASSRAGAYEQYF. The CDR3, as DNA: TGCGCCAGCAGCCGTGCGGGGGCCTACGAGCAGTACTTC.

The chain joins TRBV6-1 to TRBJ2-1; D may be TRBD1 (7 bases). CDR1 and CDR2 from the germline V gene are MNHNS and SASEGT. Trimming took 8 bases from V and 0 from J, leaving 14 bases between them. The CDR3 spans 15 residues. The CDR3 protein is CASQGGTGSYNEQFF. CDR3 DNA: TGTGCCAGCCAGGGGGGAACGGGCTCCTACAATGAGCAGTTCTTC.

This clonotype turned up a few times. This chain's CDR3 is CASSEGLSSYEQYF. CDR3 DNA sequence: TGTGCCAGCAGCGAGGGACTTAGCTCCTACGAGCAGTACTTC. J is TRBJ2-7 and V is TRBV9; tentative D call: TRBD2 (6 bases). Trimming pared 3 bases from V and 0 bases from J, leaving 10 bases between. In germline, CDR1 is SGDLS, CDR2 YYNGEE. The CDR3 spans 14 residues.

This clonotype was picked up many times. This chain uses TRBV4-1 with TRBJ2-7; D ambiguous. In germline, CDR1 is MGHRA, CDR2 YSYEKL. The CDR3 loop spans 14 amino acids. V gave up 1 base and J gave up 0 bases, with 7 bases separating them. CDR3 bases: TGCGCCAGCAGCCAAGCCCTCTACTCCTACGAGCAGTACTTC. Translation gives CASSQALYSYEQYF.

The gene calls are TRBV7-8 and TRBJ2-6; maybe TRBD2 (5 bases). V gave up 8 bases and J gave up 0 bases, with 11 bases separating them. The CDR3 is made up of 15 amino acids. Germline CDR1 is SGHVS and CDR2 is FQNEAQ. The CDR3 DNA reads TGTGCCAGCCGGACTTTCCTCTCTGGGGCCAACGTCCTGACTTTC. It translates to CASRTFLSGANVLTF.

This clonotype was counted a few times. This chain connects TRBV5-1 to TRBJ1-1, with a weak D call TRBD1 (5 bases). The CDR3 covers 12 residues. Trimming took 2 bases from V and 11 from J, leaving 13 bases between them. The germline gives CDR1 SGHRS, CDR2 YFSETQ. The CDR3 reads CASSFDQGEAFF. The CDR3 DNA reads as TGCGCCAGCAGCTTCGACCAGGGAGAGGCTTTCTTT.

CDR3 coding DNA: TGTGCCAGCAGCTTACAGGGGCCGAGTAATTCACCCCTCCACTTT. Encoded protein: CASSLQGPSNSPLHF. The gene calls are TRBV7-2 and TRBJ1-6; the D gene is possibly TRBD1 (6 bases). Trimming cost V 2 bases and J 6 bases, with 11 bases left between them. Germline CDR1 SGHTA, CDR2 FQGNSA. The CDR3 spans 15 residues.

This clonotype was observed many times. This chain uses TRBV20-1 with TRBJ2-1; 10 nucleotides line up with TRBD2. After removal of 6 bases from V and 5 bases from J, the junction contained 10 bases not matched to a gene. The CDR3 totals 15 residues. Germline values: CDR1 DFQATT, CDR2 SNEGSKA (reference sequence). The CDR3 loop reads CSALPLAGVDNEQFF. CDR3 nucleotides: TGCAGTGCCCTACCCCTAGCGGGAGTCGACAATGAGCAGTTCTTC.

This clonotype was seen a handful of times. The chain recombines TRBV7-2 with TRBJ1-6; TRBD1 matches at 7 bases. J gave up 10 bases and V 6 bases, and 9 bases lay outside the gene matches. Per germline, CDR1 SGHTA and CDR2 FQGNSA. The CDR3 consists of 14 residues. The CDR3 is CASRPGGVFSPLHF. The CDR3 bases are TGTGCCAGCAGACCAGGGGGGGTTTTCTCACCCCTCCACTTT.

This clonotype occurred many times. The chain is built from TRBV20-1 and TRBJ1-1; TRBD1 is a possible D gene (6 bases). Per the germline V gene, CDR1 is DFQATT and CDR2 is SNEGSKA (reference sequence). The CDR3 spans 13 residues. V was trimmed by 5 bases and J by 4 bases, leaving 14 bases between them. The CDR3 spells CSAAGTLVTEAFF. CDR3 sequence (DNA): TGCAGTGCTGCCGGGACACTCGTCACTGAAGCTTTCTTT.

The chain joins TRBV29-1 to TRBJ2-1; 9 bases agree with TRBD1. V shed 6 bases and J 8 bases; nucleotides not matched to a gene: 5. Germline lookup yields CDR1 SQVTM and CDR2 ANQGSEA. The CDR3 covers 12 residues. The CDR3, as DNA: TGCAGCGTCCGGACAGGGGTCGATGAGCAGTTCTTC. The encoded protein is CSVRTGVDEQFF.

The chain combines TRBV28 with TRBJ1-1, with D tentatively TRBD1 (5 bases). The CDR3 runs to 16 residues. Germline V gives CDR1 MDHEN, CDR2 SYDVKM. V was clipped by 5 bases and J by 5 bases, with 21 bases between them. CDR3 nucleotide sequence: TGTGCCAGCAGTGGCATCTCCGGGGGATCATGGACTGAAGCTTTCTTT. Its protein is CASSGISGGSWTEAFF.

This clonotype was picked up one time. This chain joins TRBV19 and TRBJ1-1; no definite D call. V lost 5 bases, J lost 4 bases, and 17 bases lay in between. Germline V lookup: CDR1 LNHDA, CDR2 SQIVND (reference sequence). The CDR3 loop spans 15 amino acids. For the CDR3, the DNA is TGTGCCAGTAGTCCCTACCGGATCGATAGCACTGAAGCTTTCTTT. Translated, it gives CASSPYRIDSTEAFF.

In its sample, this clonotype was seen a few times. V gene TRBV20-1 combines with J gene TRBJ2-3, with a tentative D call TRBD1 (5 bases). Germline CDR1 and CDR2: DFQATT and SNEGSKA (reference sequence). The CDR3 covers 13 residues. V was clipped by 6 bases and J by 1 base, with 11 bases between them. CDR3 in DNA: TGCAGTGCAGATCTCAGGGGCACAGATACGCAGTATTTT. Amino acid sequence: CSADLRGTDTQYF.

The rearrangement links TRBV24-1 to TRBJ1-5; 7 bases are shared with TRBD1. This CDR3 spans 17 amino acids. V shed 2 bases, J shed 0 bases, and the junction held 6 bases outside the gene matches. Germline V CDR1 and CDR2: KGHDR, SFDVKD. Written as DNA, the CDR3 is TGTGCCACCAGTGATTCCGGGACAGACTTTAGCAATCAGCCCCAGCATTTT. Protein product: CATSDSGTDFSNQPQHF.